The entry below describes one T cell receptor beta chain. It has no known antigen specificity. No quality values exist for individual bases; no much larger clone is one base distant. The High Capacity cDNA Reverse Transcription Kit was used to reverse transcribe all of the isolated RNA, meaning that expressed TCRB transcripts were what got sequenced. For stem cell-like memory T cell samples, survey-depth immunoSEQ sequencing was used, averaging about 1 million total reads per sample. Sorted cells were lysed in RLT buffer and RNA was extracted with DNase-treated RNeasy Micro or Mini kits, depending on cell number. Each cell subset was processed separately to prevent cross-contamination, with patient and healthy donor samples processed together. TCRB sequences were amplified from cDNA with the immunoSEQ multiplex PCR, producing 87-bp fragments spanning the CDR3 region. Amplicons were sequenced on the Illumina HiSeq platform. The published analysis was carried out like this. PCR bias was corrected computationally using synthetic template baselines, and reads within Hamming distance 2 were collapsed, with unmergeable singletons discarded. Reads were aligned against IMGT so that V, D and J genes, CDR3 length and insertions or deletions at six rearrangement sites could be assigned. Within each subset, clonotype counts were normalized to the number of sorted cells before true diversity and Gini coefficients were calculated with the tcR R package. The overlap coefficient, calculated on TCRB nucleotide sequences, was used to measure repertoire sharing. This is the immuneACCESS table as TCRdb keeps it, with only in-frame sequences that have V and J called. A part of the clones is gone; compared with another copy, unresolved V genes explain less than half, and the rest is unexplained. D and trimming were read from the DNA, whereas the V and J calls and clone size are those reported in that table. The sample contains 65,000 to 100,000 clones, 30% to 35% of them found a single time. 0.45% to 0.55% of the sample belongs to the ten largest clones.

This entry comes from a study of beta chain features in type 1 diabetes (dated by TCRdb to 2016 to 2019). Turning to the overall study: No differences in mean age, gender distribution, total cell number or subset yield were found between patients and healthy donors. A total of 100 million to 110 million sorted cells were examined across all samples, and a strong correlation was observed between cell number per subset and RNA yield. The study compared TCRB repertoires of sorted circulating CD4+ T cell subsets between recently diagnosed type 1 diabetes patients and matched healthy donors. Whereas all 30 or so donors provided naive and central memory subsets, regulatory and stem cell-like memory subsets were isolated from just 8 patients and roughly 8 healthy donors. On the study overall, not on this receptor specifically: At VDJ recombination sites, patients with type 1 diabetes made fewer insertions and deleted more nucleotides, a pattern implying thymic rearrangement abnormalities. Because the HLA sub-analyses included only small numbers of individuals, any influence of HLA type on TCRB rearrangement was left unresolved. In all four CD4+ subsets, TCRB CDR3 length was moderately but significantly shorter in type 1 diabetes patients. Shorter templates might be favored by PCR, yet because patient and control samples were amplified and corrected together, any such skew would affect both groups equally. The naive, central memory and regulatory TCRB repertoires appeared to resemble one another more closely among patients than among healthy donors. Because cDNA was sequenced instead of genomic DNA, highly expressing activated cells could be over-represented, though the groups showed no difference in activation or CD3 levels.

A single peripheral blood draw of about 116 mL on average was collected from each donor into heparinised tubes. Naive, central memory, regulatory and stem cell-like memory CD4+ T cells were sorted on a BD FACSAria II using a panel including CD45RO, CCR7, CD25, CD127, CD95 and CD27. A purity above 95% was achieved for all sorted populations. Right away, PBMCs were isolated by Lymphoprep density gradient centrifugation and were stained directly, with no culture step. So that batch effects would be minimized, each experiment stained and sorted samples in pairs, pairing one healthy donor with one patient. CDR1 SQVTM and CDR2 ANQGSEA are derived from the germline V gene. V and J are trimmed by 4 bases and 0 bases, and the gene matches miss 6 bases of the junction. Inclusive of the bounding cysteine and phenylalanine, the CDR3 is 15 residues long. This entry keeps only the CDR3 DNA: 45 bases, framed from base 1.

The sequenced sample consisted of stem cell memory CD4+ T cells from blood. What the cell subset or site label conveys for this sample: stem cell-like memory CD4+ T cells. The TCR was taken from a woman between 18 and 29 years old in good health. In this chain, TRBV29-1 is recombined with TRBJ2-3, and 8 junctional nucleotides match TRBD2. The sequenced DNA is TGCAGCGTTGTTCGCGGGAGGACTAGCACAGATACGCAGTATTTT. This codes for CSVVRGRTSTDTQYF.